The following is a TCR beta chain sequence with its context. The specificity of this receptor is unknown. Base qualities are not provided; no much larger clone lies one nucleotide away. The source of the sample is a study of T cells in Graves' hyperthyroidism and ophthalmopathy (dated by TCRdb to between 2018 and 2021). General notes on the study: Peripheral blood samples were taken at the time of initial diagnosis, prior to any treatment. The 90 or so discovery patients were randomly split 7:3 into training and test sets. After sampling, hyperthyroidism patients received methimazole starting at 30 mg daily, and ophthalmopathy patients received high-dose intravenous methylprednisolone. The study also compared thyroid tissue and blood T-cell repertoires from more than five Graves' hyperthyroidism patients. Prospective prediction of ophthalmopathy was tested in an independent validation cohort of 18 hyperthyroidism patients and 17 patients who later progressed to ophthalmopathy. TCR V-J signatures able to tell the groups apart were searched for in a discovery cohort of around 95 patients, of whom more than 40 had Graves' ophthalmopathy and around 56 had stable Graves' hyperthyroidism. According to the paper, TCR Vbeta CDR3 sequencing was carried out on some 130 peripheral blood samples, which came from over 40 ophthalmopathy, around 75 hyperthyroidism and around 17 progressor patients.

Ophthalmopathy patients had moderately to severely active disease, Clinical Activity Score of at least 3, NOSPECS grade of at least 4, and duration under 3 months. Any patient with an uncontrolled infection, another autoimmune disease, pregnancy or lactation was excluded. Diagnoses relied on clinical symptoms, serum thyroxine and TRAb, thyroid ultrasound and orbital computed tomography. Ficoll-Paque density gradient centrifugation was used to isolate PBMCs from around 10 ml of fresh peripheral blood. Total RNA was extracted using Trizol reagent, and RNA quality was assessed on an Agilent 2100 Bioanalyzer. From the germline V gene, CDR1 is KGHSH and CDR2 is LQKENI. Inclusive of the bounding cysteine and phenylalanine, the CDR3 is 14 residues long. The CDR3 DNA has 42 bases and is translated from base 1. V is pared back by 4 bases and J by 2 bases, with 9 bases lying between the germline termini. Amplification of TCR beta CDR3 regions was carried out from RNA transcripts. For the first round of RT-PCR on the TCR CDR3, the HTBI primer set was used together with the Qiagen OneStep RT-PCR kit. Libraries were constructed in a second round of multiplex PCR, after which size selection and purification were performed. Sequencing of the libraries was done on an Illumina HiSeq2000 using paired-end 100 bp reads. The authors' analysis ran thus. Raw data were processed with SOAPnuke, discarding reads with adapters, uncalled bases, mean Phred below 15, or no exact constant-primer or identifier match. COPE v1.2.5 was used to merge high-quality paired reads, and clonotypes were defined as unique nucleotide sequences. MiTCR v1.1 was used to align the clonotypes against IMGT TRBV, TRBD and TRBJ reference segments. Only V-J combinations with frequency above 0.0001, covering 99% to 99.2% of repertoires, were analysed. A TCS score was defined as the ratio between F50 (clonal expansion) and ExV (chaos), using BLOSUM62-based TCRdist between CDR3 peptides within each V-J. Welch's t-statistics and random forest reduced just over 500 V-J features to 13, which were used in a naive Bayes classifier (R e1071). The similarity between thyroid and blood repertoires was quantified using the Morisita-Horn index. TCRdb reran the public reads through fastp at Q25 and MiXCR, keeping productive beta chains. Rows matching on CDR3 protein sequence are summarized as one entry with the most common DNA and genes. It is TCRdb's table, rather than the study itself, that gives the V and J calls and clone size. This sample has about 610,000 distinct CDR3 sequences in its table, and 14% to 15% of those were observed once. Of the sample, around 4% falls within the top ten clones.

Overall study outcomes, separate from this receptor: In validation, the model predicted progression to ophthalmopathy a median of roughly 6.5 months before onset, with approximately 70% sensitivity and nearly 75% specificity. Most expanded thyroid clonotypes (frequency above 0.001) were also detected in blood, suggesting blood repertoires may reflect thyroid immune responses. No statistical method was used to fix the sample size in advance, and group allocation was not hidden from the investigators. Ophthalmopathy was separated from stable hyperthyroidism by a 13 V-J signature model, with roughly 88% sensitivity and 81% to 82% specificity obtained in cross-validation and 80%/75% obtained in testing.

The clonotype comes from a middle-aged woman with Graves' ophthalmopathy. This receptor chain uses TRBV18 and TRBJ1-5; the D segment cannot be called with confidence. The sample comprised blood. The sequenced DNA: TGTGCCAGCTCACAATCTTCAGGCAATCAGCCCCAGCATTTT. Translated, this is CASSQSSGNQPQHF.